These 14 T cell receptor beta chains originate from one sample sequenced in a study of blood T cell repertoires in COVID-19. Produced via immunoSEQ multiplex PCR; TCRdb's table is partial and in-frame only. Of about 96,000 clones in the sample, roughly 80% were seen once. Sequenced input: peripheral blood. The origin of the receptors is a woman in her sixties or seventies with acute or convalescent COVID-19.

The sample holds one count of this clone. The V gene is TRBV3-1 (or the pseudogene TRBV3-2), the J gene TRBJ1-3; D unresolved. Germline CDR1 and CDR2: LGHDT and YNNKEL (reference sequence). The V and J ends lost 1 base and 0 bases respectively, with 4 bases between them. CDR3 length: 14 residues. Here the CDR3 DNA reads TGTGCCAGCAGCCAAGCCCGCTCTGGAAACACCATATATTTT. The encoded protein is CASSQARSGNTIYF.

This clone occurred a few times. The rearrangement joins TRBV7-6 to TRBJ1-5, with D unclear. From germline, CDR1 is SGHVS and CDR2 FNYEAQ. The CDR3 length is 13 residues. The V and J ends lost 5 bases and 4 bases respectively, with 9 bases between them. The CDR3 spells CASSPRSNQPQHF. The DNA of the CDR3 is TGTGCCAGCAGCCCCCGGTCTAATCAGCCCCAGCATTTT.

This chain joins TRBV11-3 and TRBJ2-7; 10 bases are a match to TRBD2. This CDR3 region has 14 residues. V dropped 9 bases and J dropped 3; count of bases not matched to a gene: 8. Germline assignment: CDR1 SGHNT and CDR2 YENEEA. The CDR3 here is CASTDLAGGYEQYF. In nucleotides, the CDR3 is TGTGCCAGTACCGATTTAGCGGGGGGCTACGAGCAGTACTTC.

The chain combines TRBV7-7 with TRBJ2-2, with D perhaps matching TRBD1 (6 bases). The CDR3 has 16 amino acids. The V end was cut by 3 bases, the J end by 3 bases, with 14 bases between. The germline V gene has CDR1 SSHAT and CDR2 FNYEAQ (reference sequence). The CDR3 sequence: CASSFAQGSYTGELFF. DNA for the CDR3: TGTGCCAGCAGCTTTGCCCAGGGGTCCTACACCGGGGAGCTGTTTTTT.

The CDR3 DNA follows: TGTGCCAGCAGCCCCGGACAGGGGGCTACTGAAGCTTTCTTT. Amino acid sequence: CASSPGQGATEAFF. This chain joins TRBV4-2 and TRBJ1-1; 11 bases agree with TRBD1. Trimming cost V 4 bases and J 5 bases; bases outside gene matches: 3. The germline V gene encodes CDR1 LGHNA and CDR2 YNFKEQ. The CDR3 has 14 amino acids.

V and J are TRBV30 and TRBJ1-2, with TRBD1 as a possible D gene (5 bases). Germline assignment: CDR1 GTSNPN and CDR2 SVGIG (reference sequence). The V gene lost 4 bases and the J gene lost 7 bases, with 22 bases spanning the gap. The CDR3 sequence is 15 residues long. The CDR3 loop reads CAWKSLKAGMSGYTF. The CDR3 bases are TGTGCCTGGAAGTCCCTGAAGGCAGGGATGAGTGGCTACACCTTC.

The chain carries TRBV7-2 and TRBJ2-1, with 9 bases identical to TRBD2. Germline trimming cut 2 bases from V and 8 bases from J; bases unmatched to any gene: 13. Germline lookup yields CDR1 SGHTA and CDR2 FQGNSA. The CDR3 loop spans 17 amino acids. The CDR3 DNA reads TGTGCCAGCAGCTTAACCCGCGGGGGGGCTTTAGGAGATGAGCAGTTCTTC. Its translation is CASSLTRGGALGDEQFF.

The chain couples TRBV30 to TRBJ2-5; D call uncertain. The CDR3 runs to 11 residues. Trimming removed 0 bases at V and 5 bases at J, with 4 bases between. Germline V gene data show CDR1 as GTSNPN and CDR2 as SVGIG (reference sequence). The CDR3 region is CAWSVSETQYF. In DNA form, the CDR3 reads TGTGCCTGGAGTGTAAGCGAGACCCAGTACTTC.

The chain employs TRBV5-5 and TRBJ1-6; no clear D gene. This CDR3 contains 13 residues. V was cut by 1 base and J by 8 bases, with 7 bases left in between. The germline V gene encodes CDR1 SGHKS and CDR2 YYEKEE (reference sequence). The CDR3 DNA follows: TGTGCCAGCAGCTTGCGGGGTGATTCACCCCTCCACTTT. Translating it yields CASSLRGDSPLHF.

This chain links TRBV21-1 with TRBJ1-2; the D call in the table, TRBD1, was not verified against the DNA. TRBV21-1 is shown as a pseudogene. There are 16 residues in the CDR3. The CDR3: CASSNPSGMGNYGYTF. For the CDR3, the DNA is TGTGCCAGCAGCAACCCTTCAGGGATGGGGAACTATGGCTACACCTTC.

The chain links TRBV19 to TRBJ1-2, with D maybe TRBD1 (5 bases). The germline gives CDR1 LNHDA, CDR2 SQIVND (reference sequence). V was shortened by 5 bases and J by 4 bases, with 17 bases between the two germline ends. The CDR3 has 15 residues. The chain's CDR3 is CASSPDSQPGYGYTF. CDR3 DNA: TGTGCCAGTAGTCCCGACAGCCAACCCGGCTATGGCTACACCTTC. Filled out from reference TRBV19 and TRBJ1-2, the complete variable domain reads DGGITQSPKYLFRKEGQNVTLSCEQNLNHDAMYWYRQDPGQGLRLIYYSQIVNDFQKGDIAEGYSVSREKKESFPLTVTSAQKNPTAFYLCASSPDSQPGYGYTFGSGTRLTVV.

In its sample, this clone was seen many times. The chain joins TRBV5-1 to TRBJ2-2; TRBD2 might be the D (5 bases). This CDR3 has 16 amino acids. Trimming stripped 0 bases from V and 2 bases from J, with 11 bases between. The V gene's germline CDR1 is SGHRS and CDR2 YFSETQ. As DNA, the CDR3 is TGCGCCAGCAGCTTGGGCCTAGCAGAAAACACCGGGGAGCTGTTTTTT. Translated, it gives CASSLGLAENTGELFF.

In its sample, this clone was seen a few times. The chain combines TRBV5-6 with TRBJ1-2; TRBD1 might be the D (5 bases). The length of the CDR3 is 15 residues. Trimming removed 0 bases from V and 5 bases from J, with 14 bases in between. Germline-derived CDR1 and CDR2 are SGHDT and YYEEEE. In DNA form, the CDR3 reads TGTGCCAGCAGCTTGGTCTGGGCCGGGGGATATGGCTACACCTTC. Translated, it gives CASSLVWAGGYGYTF.

The V gene is TRBV28, the J gene TRBJ1-4; TRBD1 matches at 10 bases. The trim removed 5 bases at V and 6 bases at J, leaving 6 bases unmatched. The germline gives CDR1 MDHEN, CDR2 SYDVKM. There are 15 residues in the CDR3. DNA of the CDR3: TGTGCCAGCAGTGTGGGGGGGACAGGGGATGAAAAACTGTTTTTT. Translation gives CASSVGGTGDEKLFF.